Presented here are 20 T cell receptor beta chains from one specimen sequenced in a study of CD8 T cells in ankylosing spondylitis (dated by TCRdb to the late 2010s). The research as a whole found: Blood from ankylosing spondylitis patients appeared to be characterized by a TCR beta motif made up of under ten highly homologous amino acid variants.

The library was produced with 5' RACE. The listed sequencing device is Illumina HiSeq 2500. TCRdb reran the public reads through fastp at Q25 and MiXCR, keeping productive beta chains. Each CDR3 protein gets just one entry, which takes the most common genes and DNA from the rows behind it. The sample records a few hundred thousand distinct CDR3 sequences, 7% to 9% of which are singletons. Approximately 15% of the sample is held by the ten biggest clonotypes. No cognate antigen is known for these TCRs. The sequencing input was blood, either unsorted or a sorted T cell fraction (not recorded which). These receptors originate from a male donor with ankylosing spondylitis.

The rearrangement links TRBV20-1 to TRBJ2-7; D possibly corresponds to TRBD2 (6 bases). The V end lost 1 base, the J end lost 3 bases, and 10 bases lay between the germline ends. The CDR3 consists of 13 residues. Germline V lookup: CDR1 DFQATT, CDR2 SNEGSKA (reference sequence). The CDR3 spells CSARAASDYEQYF. The CDR3 DNA sequence: TGCAGTGCTAGAGCCGCTAGCGACTACGAGCAGTACTTC.

There are many counts of this clonotype. This chain connects TRBV28 to TRBJ2-7; 8 positions agree with TRBD1. Trimming at V came to 5 bases and at J to 0 bases, leaving 6 bases not matched to a gene. Germline V gene sequence: CDR1 MDHEN, CDR2 SYDVKM. CDR3 length: 15 residues. The chain's CDR3 is CASSLTGTGSYEQYF. In nucleotides, the CDR3 is TGTGCCAGCAGTCTTACCGGGACAGGCTCCTACGAGCAGTACTTC.

This chain connects TRBV28 to TRBJ2-5; 15 nucleotides agree with TRBD2. CDR3 length: 16 amino acids. The junction had 6 bases not matched to a gene; V was cut back by 10 bases and J by 0 bases. Germline-derived CDR1 and CDR2 are MDHEN and SYDVKM. CDR3 residues: CANRGLAGGYQETQYF. CDR3 in DNA: TGTGCCAACAGAGGACTAGCGGGAGGGTACCAAGAGACCCAGTACTTC.

The chain employs TRBV7-2 and TRBJ2-7; D is unresolved. Per the germline V gene, CDR1 is SGHTA and CDR2 is FQGNSA. The CDR3 runs 15 residues. The V and J ends lost 1 base and 2 bases respectively, with 12 bases between them. This chain's CDR3 is CASSLGGQLTYEQYF. CDR3 DNA sequence: TGTGCCAGCAGCTTAGGCGGCCAGCTTACCTACGAGCAGTACTTC.

This rearrangement joins TRBV5-1 to TRBJ2-1, with 9 bases identical to TRBD1. CDR3 length: 14 amino acids. Per germline, CDR1 SGHRS and CDR2 YFSETQ. The V gene end was trimmed by 1 base and the J gene end by 10 bases; junction bases not matched to a gene: 6. The CDR3 is CASSLLRTGDEQFF. The DNA of the CDR3 is TGCGCCAGCAGCTTGCTGCGGACAGGGGACGAGCAGTTCTTC.

This clonotype has at least ten counts. The chain combines TRBV4-2 with TRBJ1-1; D remains unclear. The CDR3 has 17 amino acids. Between the trimmed V and J ends, which lost 0 bases and 4 bases, there was a span of 18 bases. Per the germline V gene, CDR1 is LGHNA and CDR2 is YNFKEQ. The CDR3 nucleotides read TGTGCCAGCAGCCAAGATTCCCCTCGGAGCTGGAGCACTGAAGCTTTCTTT. It specifies CASSQDSPRSWSTEAFF.

This clonotype was counted between two and nine times. V and J are TRBV27 and TRBJ2-2; a possible D gene is TRBD1 (5 bases). V lost 4 bases and J lost 1, with 10 bases in between. In germline, CDR1 is MNHEY, CDR2 SMNVEV (reference sequence). CDR3 length: 15 residues. The CDR3 loop reads CASSSRRGNTGELFF. DNA of the CDR3: TGTGCCAGCAGTTCCCGAAGGGGGAACACCGGGGAGCTGTTTTTT.

The gene calls are TRBV29-1 and TRBJ1-1; D is possibly TRBD1 (6 bases). Trimming took 6 bases from V and 5 from J, leaving 16 bases between them. The V gene's germline CDR1 is SQVTM and CDR2 ANQGSEA. The CDR3 sequence is 13 residues long. The CDR3 coding sequence is TGCAGCGTGAGGGTGGGGGGCTTTACTGAAGCTTTCTTT. Its translation is CSVRVGGFTEAFF.

This clonotype was observed a handful of times. This chain connects TRBV20-1 to TRBJ1-2, with D tentatively TRBD1 (5 bases). Trimming took off 7 bases at V and 2 bases at J, with 14 bases between the two ends. Germline CDR1 is DFQATT and CDR2 is SNEGSKA (reference sequence). The CDR3 is 13 residues long. CDR3 residues: CSVSQDGNYGYTF. For the CDR3, the DNA is TGCAGTGTGTCACAGGACGGGAACTATGGCTACACCTTC.

The chain has TRBV5-6 and TRBJ2-4, with D uncertain. V gave up 3 bases and J gave up 1 base, with 5 bases separating them. CDR1 and CDR2 (germline): SGHDT, YYEEEE. This CDR3 is built from 13 residues. Here the CDR3 DNA reads TGTGCCAGCAGCTCCCGGGCCAAAAACATTCAGTACTTC. This translates into CASSSRAKNIQYF.

This clonotype was seen only a few times. V and J are TRBV4-1 and TRBJ2-7; D ambiguous. Between the trimmed V and J ends, which lost 1 base and 0 bases, there was a span of 10 bases. Germline V gives CDR1 MGHRA, CDR2 YSYEKL. The CDR3 runs to 15 residues. The CDR3 region is CASSQVGRTSYEQYF. The CDR3 DNA follows: TGCGCCAGCAGCCAAGTTGGTAGGACCTCCTACGAGCAGTACTTC.

As regards this clonotype: At one end, the junction sequence differs from germline, possibly due to a read error. The chain employs TRBV7-7 and TRBJ2-7; 9 bases agree with TRBD1. This CDR3 region has 20 residues. In germline, CDR1 is SSHAT, CDR2 FNYEAQ (reference sequence). CDR3 loop: CASSSLEAQPGQGYSYEQYF. The CDR3 coding sequence is TGTGCTAGCAGCTCTCTAGAGGCTCAACCGGGACAGGGATACTCCTACGAGCAGTACTTC.

This clonotype has just one count. The chain employs TRBV28 and TRBJ1-4; D unclear. The germline gives CDR1 MDHEN, CDR2 SYDVKM. V lost 3 bases, J lost 6 bases, and 11 bases lay in between. The CDR3 runs 14 residues. DNA of the CDR3: TGTGCCAGCAGTTTGGTCCCTCGGGATGAAAAACTGTTTTTT. Translated, it gives CASSLVPRDEKLFF. Full variable domain (outside the CDR3, taken from reference TRBV28 and TRBJ1-4): DVKVTQSSRYLVKRTGEKVFLECVQDMDHENMFWYRQDPGLGLRLIYFSYDVKMKEKGDIPEGYSVSREKKERFSLILESASTNQTSMYLCASSLVPRDEKLFFGSGTQLSVL.

The gene calls are TRBV27 and TRBJ2-7, with 8 bases matching TRBD1. CDR3 size: 14 residues. Trimming cost V 4 bases and J 5 bases; bases outside gene matches: 7. CDR1 and CDR2 (germline): MNHEY, SMNVEV (reference sequence). Written as DNA, the CDR3 is TGTGCCAGCAGTTCCGGACAGGGAGGTGACGAGCAGTACTTC. It codes for CASSSGQGGDEQYF.

This clonotype was detected ten times or more. This sequence joins TRBV10-3 and TRBJ1-1; TRBD1 agrees at 8 bases. The CDR3 length is 12 residues. After removal of 10 bases from V and 1 base from J, the junction contained 2 bases not matched to a gene. Germline-derived CDR1 and CDR2 are ENHRY and SYGVKD. CDR3 in amino acids: CASGTGNTEAFF. The CDR3 DNA reads as TGTGCCAGCGGGACAGGGAACACTGAAGCTTTCTTT.

This clonotype was seen ten or more times. V is TRBV9 and J is TRBJ2-3; 8 nucleotides align to TRBD2. Germline V gene data show CDR1 as SGDLS and CDR2 as YYNGEE. CDR3 length equals 16 residues. V lost 4 bases, J lost 6 bases, and 13 bases stayed unmatched. CDR3 region: CASSFSPAGVPDTQYF. In nucleotides, the CDR3 is TGTGCCAGCAGCTTCTCCCCAGCGGGAGTTCCGGATACGCAGTATTTT.

This clonotype came up a few times. The rearrangement joins TRBV25-1 to TRBJ2-1, with a tentative D call TRBD2 (6 bases). There are 14 residues in the CDR3. Trimming left V 8 bases short and J 9 bases short, with 20 bases between. Germline V gene lookup returns CDR1 MGHDK and CDR2 SYGVNS. The CDR3 protein is CASWEEGTFGEQFF. CDR3 bases: TGTGCCAGCTGGGAGGAGGGAACCTTCGGTGAGCAGTTCTTC.

The chain is built from TRBV9 and TRBJ2-2, with D perhaps assigned TRBD1 or TRBD2 (5 bases each). With 3 bases removed from V and 2 bases from J, the gap between germline ends came to 14 bases. Germline V gives CDR1 SGDLS, CDR2 YYNGEE. CDR3 size: 16 residues. DNA of the CDR3: TGTGCCAGCAGCGCCCGGCTGGGACCTAACACCGGGGAGCTGTTTTTT. Amino acid sequence: CASSARLGPNTGELFF.

Only a few counts were recorded for this clonotype. This rearrangement joins TRBV3-1 to TRBJ1-2, with TRBD1 matching over 7 bases. With V trimmed by 0 bases and J by 4 bases, 5 bases remained unmatched. Germline CDR1 and CDR2: LGHDT and YNNKEL (reference sequence). The CDR3 length is 15 residues. As DNA, the CDR3 is TGTGCCAGCAGCCAAGACAGGGGGAACCTCTATGGCTACACCTTC. It translates to CASSQDRGNLYGYTF.

The chain uses TRBV6-1 and TRBJ1-1, with D unresolved. The CDR3 has 13 residues. V lost 4 bases, J lost 1 base, and 7 bases lay in between. The germline CDR1 and CDR2 sequences are MNHNS and SASEGT. The CDR3 DNA reads TGTGCCAGCAGTGTAACCGGGAACACTGAAGCTTTCTTT. This sequence encodes CASSVTGNTEAFF.